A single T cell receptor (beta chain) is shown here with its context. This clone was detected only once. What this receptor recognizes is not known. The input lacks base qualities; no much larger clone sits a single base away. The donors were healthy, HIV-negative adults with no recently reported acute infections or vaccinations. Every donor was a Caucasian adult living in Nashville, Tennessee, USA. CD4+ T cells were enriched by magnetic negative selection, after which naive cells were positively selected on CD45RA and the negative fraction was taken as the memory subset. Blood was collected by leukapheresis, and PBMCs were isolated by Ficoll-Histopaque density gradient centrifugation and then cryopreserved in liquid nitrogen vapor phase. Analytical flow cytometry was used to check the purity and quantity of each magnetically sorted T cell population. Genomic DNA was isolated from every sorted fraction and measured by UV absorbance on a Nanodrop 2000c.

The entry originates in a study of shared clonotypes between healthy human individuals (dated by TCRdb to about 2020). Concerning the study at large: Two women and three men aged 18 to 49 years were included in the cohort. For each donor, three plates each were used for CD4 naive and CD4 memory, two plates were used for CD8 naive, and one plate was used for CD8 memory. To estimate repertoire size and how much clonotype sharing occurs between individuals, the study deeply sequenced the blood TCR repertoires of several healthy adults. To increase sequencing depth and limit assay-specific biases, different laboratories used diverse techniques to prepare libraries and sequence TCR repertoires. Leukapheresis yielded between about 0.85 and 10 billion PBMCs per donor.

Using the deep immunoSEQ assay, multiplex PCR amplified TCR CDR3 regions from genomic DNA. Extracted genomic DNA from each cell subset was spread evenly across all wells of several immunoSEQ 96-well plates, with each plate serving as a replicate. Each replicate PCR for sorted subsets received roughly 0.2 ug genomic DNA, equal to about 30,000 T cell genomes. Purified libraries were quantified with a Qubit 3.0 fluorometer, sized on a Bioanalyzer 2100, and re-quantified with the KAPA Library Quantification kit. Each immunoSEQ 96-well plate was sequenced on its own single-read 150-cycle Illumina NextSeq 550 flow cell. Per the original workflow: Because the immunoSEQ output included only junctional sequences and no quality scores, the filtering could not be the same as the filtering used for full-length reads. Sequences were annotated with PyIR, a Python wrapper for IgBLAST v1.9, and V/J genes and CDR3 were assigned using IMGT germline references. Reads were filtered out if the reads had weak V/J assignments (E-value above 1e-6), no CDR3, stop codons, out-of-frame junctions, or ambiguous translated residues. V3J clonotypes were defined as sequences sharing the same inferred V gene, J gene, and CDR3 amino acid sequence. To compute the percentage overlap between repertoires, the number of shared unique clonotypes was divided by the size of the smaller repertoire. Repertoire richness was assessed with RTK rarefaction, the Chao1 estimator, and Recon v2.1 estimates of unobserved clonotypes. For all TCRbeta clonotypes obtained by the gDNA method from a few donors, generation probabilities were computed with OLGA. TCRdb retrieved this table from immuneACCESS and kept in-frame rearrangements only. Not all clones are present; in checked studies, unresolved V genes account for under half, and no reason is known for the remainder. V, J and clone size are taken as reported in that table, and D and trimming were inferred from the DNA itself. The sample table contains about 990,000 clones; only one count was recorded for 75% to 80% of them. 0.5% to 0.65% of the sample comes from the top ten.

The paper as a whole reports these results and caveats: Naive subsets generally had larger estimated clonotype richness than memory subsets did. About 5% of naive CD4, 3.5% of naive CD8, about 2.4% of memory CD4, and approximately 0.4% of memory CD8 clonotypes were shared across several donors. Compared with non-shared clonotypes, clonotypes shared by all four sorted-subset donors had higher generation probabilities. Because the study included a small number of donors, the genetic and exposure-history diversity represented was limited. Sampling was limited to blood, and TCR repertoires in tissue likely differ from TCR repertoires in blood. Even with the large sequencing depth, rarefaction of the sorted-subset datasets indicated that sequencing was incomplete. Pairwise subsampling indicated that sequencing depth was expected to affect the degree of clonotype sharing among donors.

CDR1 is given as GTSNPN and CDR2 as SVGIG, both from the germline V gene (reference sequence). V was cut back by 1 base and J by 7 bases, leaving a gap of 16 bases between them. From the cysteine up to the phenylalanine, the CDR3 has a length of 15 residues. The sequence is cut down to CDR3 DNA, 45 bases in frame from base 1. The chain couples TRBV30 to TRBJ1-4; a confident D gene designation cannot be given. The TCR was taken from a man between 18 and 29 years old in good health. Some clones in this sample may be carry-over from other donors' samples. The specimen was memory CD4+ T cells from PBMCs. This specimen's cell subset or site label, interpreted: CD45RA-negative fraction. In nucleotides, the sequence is TGTGCCTGGAGTGAAGGTGGAGGGATCGGTGAAAAACTGTTTTTT. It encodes CAWSEGGGIGEKLFF.